This entry describes one TCR beta chain. The sample is drawn from a study of blood T cells in healthy people across ages. Study context: Capturing about one barcoded beta molecule per two T cells was achieved by template switching.

With a J-beta primer mix and a sample-barcoded 5' primer, a second PCR ran 7 to 11 cycles. TCRdb reprocessed the 5' RACE reads via MiXCR and lists one record per CDR3 protein. The sample gives hundreds of thousands of distinct CDR3 sequences, roughly 25% of which show up once; more than 8.5% is in the top ten. For every donor, a draw yielded 9.5 to 10 milliliters of peripheral blood. Germline V CDR1 and CDR2: SGHDN, FVKESK. V shed 3 bases, J shed 6 bases, and the junction held 9 bases outside the gene matches. The CDR3 spans 15 residues. In addition, the sample was reused for a study of T cells of mothers and their children.

V and J are TRBV14 and TRBJ2-7; 9 positions match TRBD2. The specimen sequenced was blood. The receptor comes from a boy aged 5-17 years in good health. The CDR3 protein is CASSHGTSTLFEQYF. CDR3 DNA sequence: TGTGCCAGCAGCCACGGGACTAGCACGCTATTCGAGCAGTACTTC.